Listed here are 5 T cell receptor beta chains from one sample, sequenced in a study of blood T cell repertoires in COVID-19. Generated by immunoSEQ multiplex PCR, the TCRdb table keeps only in-frame clones and is missing some. Of fewer than 350,000 clones listed, 88% are singletons. Sequenced: peripheral blood. The receptors derive from a man younger than 35 with active or convalescent COVID-19.

This chain connects TRBV2 to TRBJ1-2; D gene ambiguous. The CDR3 runs 11 residues. Trimming left V 6 bases short and J 7 bases short, with 9 bases between. Germline V gene lookup returns CDR1 SNHLY and CDR2 FYNNEI. The CDR3 protein is CASSPRVGYTF. The CDR3 DNA sequence: TGTGCCAGCAGCCCTCGGGTTGGCTACACCTTC.

The genes are TRBV4-1 and TRBJ2-1; 11 bases agree with TRBD1. This CDR3 comprises 16 residues. V trimming: 2 bases; J trimming: 6 bases; junction bases outside the gene matches: 6. The germline V gene has CDR1 MGHRA and CDR2 YSYEKL. The CDR3 region is CASSQTGTGGLNEQFF. In DNA, the CDR3 is TGCGCCAGCAGCCAAACCGGGACAGGGGGACTCAATGAGCAGTTCTTC.

This chain uses TRBV7-2 with TRBJ2-2, with 7 bases matching TRBD1. The CDR3 runs to 19 residues. Germline V gene data show CDR1 as SGHTA and CDR2 as FQGNSA. The J segment lost 4 bases and the V segment lost 5 bases, leaving 19 bases of the junction unmatched. The CDR3 sequence is CASSILGLGGRGSTGELFF. The CDR3 nucleotides read TGTGCCAGCAGCATCTTAGGATTAGGGGGCCGGGGTAGCACCGGGGAGCTGTTTTTT. Filled out from reference TRBV7-2 and TRBJ2-2, the complete variable domain reads GAGVSQSPSNKVTEKGKDVELRCDPISGHTALYWYRQSLGQGLEFLIYFQGNSAPDKSGLPSDRFSAERTGGSVSTLTIQRTQQEDSAVYLCASSILGLGGRGSTGELFFGEGSRLTVL.

Written as DNA, the CDR3 is TGCGCCAGCAGCCAACCACTGCGAGCCGGCGGGGAGCTGTTTTTT. It specifies CASSQPLRAGGELFF. The chain has TRBV4-1 and TRBJ2-2; D is ambiguous. Germline lookup yields CDR1 MGHRA and CDR2 YSYEKL. Trimming took 2 bases from V and 7 from J, leaving 14 bases between them. CDR3 length: 15 residues.

The rearrangement uses TRBV5-4 and TRBJ1-2, with 9 nucleotides matching TRBD1. In germline, CDR1 is SGHNT, CDR2 YYREEE (reference sequence). V lost 3 bases, J lost 7 bases, and 10 bases stayed unmatched. The CDR3 totals 15 residues. This CDR3 reads CASSSDRDRARGYTF. For the CDR3, the DNA is TGTGCCAGCAGCTCGGACCGGGACAGGGCGCGTGGCTACACCTTC.